These 31 T cell receptor beta chains were sequenced from one sample in a study of blood T cell repertoires in COVID-19. Generated by immunoSEQ multiplex PCR, the TCRdb table keeps only in-frame clones and is missing some. The sample contains approximately 470,000 clones, approximately 86% of which appear only once. The material sequenced was PBMCs or T cells enriched from blood (not recorded which). Every receptor here comes from a woman younger than 30 who had recovered from COVID-19.

A word on this clone: The same CDR3 is also encoded by other DNA sequences in this sample. The chain is built from TRBV5-1 and TRBJ2-5; 9 bases match TRBD2. V lost 0 bases to trimming and J lost 4 bases; unmatched junction nucleotides: 4. CDR3 length: 15 amino acids. The germline V gene has CDR1 SGHRS and CDR2 YFSETQ. The CDR3 sequence is CASSLGGGAGETQYF. DNA for the CDR3: TGCGCCAGCAGCTTGGGCGGGGGGGCCGGAGAGACCCAGTACTTC.

J is TRBJ1-1 and V is TRBV28, with no clear D. Trimming shortened V by 7 bases and J by 1 base, and 22 bases separated the two germline ends. Germline loops: CDR1 MDHEN, CDR2 SYDVKM. The CDR3 is made up of 17 amino acids. The CDR3 DNA reads TGTGCCAGCACCCCTCCCCCCGGACTGAAAAGGAACACTGAAGCTTTCTTT. Its translation is CASTPPPGLKRNTEAFF.

The gene calls are TRBV28 and TRBJ1-5; 11 bases map to TRBD1. Germline V lookup: CDR1 MDHEN, CDR2 SYDVKM. This CDR3 contains 13 residues. J lost 8 bases, V lost 6 bases, and 3 bases had no gene match. CDR3 DNA sequence: TGTGCCAGCAGGGGGACAGGGGGGAAGCCCCAGCATTTT. Its translation: CASRGTGGKPQHF.

The genes are TRBV27 and TRBJ1-2; D gene uncertain. The CDR3 is 16 amino acids. V lost 6 bases and J 8 bases, leaving 25 bases between the germline ends. Per germline, CDR1 MNHEY and CDR2 SMNVEV (reference sequence). The CDR3 region has the DNA TGTGCCAGCAGCTTAACCGCCGCGTCCCCCCCCAGGGGCTACACCTTC. It yields the protein CASSLTAASPPRGYTF.

The chain employs TRBV10-3 and TRBJ2-7, with D perhaps matching TRBD1 (6 bases). V lost 10 bases and J 3 bases, leaving 13 bases between the germline ends. The CDR3 is made up of 12 amino acids. Germline lookup yields CDR1 ENHRY and CDR2 SYGVKD. The CDR3 protein is CATSGTYYEQYF. CDR3 nucleotides: TGTGCCACCTCCGGGACATACTACGAGCAGTACTTC.

The V call is TRBV28, the J call TRBJ1-5; D remains unclear. Germline V gene sequence: CDR1 MDHEN, CDR2 SYDVKM. The CDR3 totals 14 residues. Trimming cost V 2 bases and J 8 bases, with 13 bases left between them. The CDR3 spells CASSLVGRREPQHF. Written as DNA, the CDR3 is TGTGCCAGCAGTTTAGTTGGCAGGCGGGAGCCCCAGCATTTT.

In its sample, this clone was seen once. The chain employs TRBV6-5 and TRBJ1-1; D uncertain. This CDR3 has 13 amino acids. CDR1 and CDR2 (germline): MNHEY, SVGAGI. Trimming removed 8 bases at V and 9 bases at J, with 19 bases between. CDR3 loop: CASSSFDTRQAFF. The CDR3 DNA reads TGTGCCAGCTCAAGTTTCGACACACGCCAAGCTTTCTTT.

Regarding this clone: Within the sample, other DNA sequences also encode this same CDR3. This rearrangement joins TRBV5-1 to TRBJ1-1, with TRBD1 as a possible D gene (6 bases). This CDR3 comprises 15 residues. The germline CDR1 and CDR2 sequences are SGHRS and YFSETQ. V was shortened by 0 bases and J by 2 bases, with 11 bases between the two germline ends. The CDR3 is CASSLERGSNTEAFF. CDR3 nucleotides: TGCGCCAGCAGCTTGGAGAGGGGGAGCAACACTGAAGCTTTCTTT.

This clone was counted a few times. The chain joins TRBV18 to TRBJ1-3; maybe TRBD1 (5 bases). This CDR3 comprises 15 residues. Germline V gene lookup returns CDR1 KGHSH and CDR2 LQKENI. Deletions cut 3 bases from V and 0 bases from J, with 9 bases between. The CDR3 sequence: CASSPPGNSGNTIYF. The CDR3 bases are TGTGCCAGCTCACCGCCAGGGAACTCTGGAAACACCATATATTTT.

V and J are TRBV5-5 and TRBJ1-2; TRBD1 matches 12 bases. V dropped 3 bases and J dropped 4; count of bases not matched to a gene: 7. The CDR3 spans 16 residues. Per germline, CDR1 SGHKS and CDR2 YYEKEE (reference sequence). DNA of the CDR3: TGTGCCAGCAGCTCAGGGACAGGGGGCCACTCCTATGGCTACACCTTC. It codes for CASSSGTGGHSYGYTF.

This clone was counted between two and nine times. The chain is built from TRBV12-5 and TRBJ1-4; unclear D gene. Germline-derived CDR1 and CDR2 are LGHNT and FRNRAP. The V and J ends lost 5 bases and 4 bases respectively, with 14 bases between them. The CDR3 covers 15 residues. This chain's CDR3 is CASGPQTAYNEKLFF. CDR3 coding DNA: TGTGCTAGTGGTCCGCAGACTGCCTATAATGAAAAACTGTTTTTT.

The CDR3 DNA is TGTGCCAGCAGCCCCAGGCGCCAGTTGAACACTGAAGCTTTCTTT. Protein: CASSPRRQLNTEAFF. The chain employs TRBV7-2 and TRBJ1-1; no firm D call. Trimming shortened V by 5 bases and J by 0 bases, and 13 bases separated the two germline ends. The germline V gene encodes CDR1 SGHTA and CDR2 FQGNSA. This CDR3 comprises 15 residues.

As concerns this clone: This sample also contains other DNA sequences that code for the same CDR3. The chain joins TRBV19 to TRBJ1-1; maybe TRBD1 (5 bases). The CDR3 loop spans 13 amino acids. V lost 5 bases, J lost 0 bases, and 7 bases lay in between. Germline lookup yields CDR1 LNHDA and CDR2 SQIVND (reference sequence). In DNA, the CDR3 is TGTGCCAGTAGTGGACAATTGAACACTGAAGCTTTCTTT. It is translated as CASSGQLNTEAFF.

V gene TRBV2 combines with J gene TRBJ1-1; the D is unclear. The ends were cut back, 2 bases at V and 5 bases at J, with 12 bases in the middle. The CDR3 runs 14 residues. Germline CDR1 SNHLY, CDR2 FYNNEI. The CDR3 sequence: CASSEIRETTEAFF. CDR3 bases: TGTGCCAGCAGTGAAATCCGGGAAACAACTGAAGCTTTCTTT.

V is TRBV28 and J is TRBJ2-7; 9 bases map to TRBD1. The V and J ends lost 5 bases and 9 bases, in that order; junction bases with no gene match: 11. CDR1 and CDR2 (germline): MDHEN, SYDVKM. CDR3 length: 14 amino acids. The CDR3 reads CASSPPDRGYRQYF. DNA of the CDR3: TGTGCCAGCAGTCCCCCGGACAGGGGCTATCGGCAGTACTTC. Based on the CDR3 plus reference TRBV28 and TRBJ2-7, the full variable domain is DVKVTQSSRYLVKRTGEKVFLECVQDMDHENMFWYRQDPGLGLRLIYFSYDVKMKEKGDIPEGYSVSREKKERFSLILESASTNQTSMYLCASSPPDRGYRQYFGPGTRLTVT.

The count of this clone is one. This sequence joins TRBV7-2 and TRBJ1-3, with a weak D call TRBD1 (5 bases). The CDR3 has 13 amino acids. V was clipped by 2 bases and J by 9 bases, with 11 bases between them. Germline values: CDR1 SGHTA, CDR2 FQGNSA. The CDR3 DNA is TGTGCCAGCAGCTTACCTTGGCAGGGCACCATATATTTT. Its translation: CASSLPWQGTIYF.

The J gene is TRBJ2-2, the V gene TRBV28; 10 bases line up with TRBD1. V lost 7 bases and J lost 6; bases outside the gene matches: 14. Germline values: CDR1 MDHEN, CDR2 SYDVKM. The CDR3 extends over 17 amino acids. The DNA of the CDR3 is TGTGCCAGCACCCCAGGGACAGGGGTTCGTCATGCCGGGGAGCTGTTTTTT. Translated: CASTPGTGVRHAGELFF.

This clone was seen a single time. The rearrangement uses TRBV19 and TRBJ1-5; D perhaps matches TRBD1 (5 bases). The CDR3 runs 15 residues. Germline assignment: CDR1 LNHDA and CDR2 SQIVND (reference sequence). V was trimmed by 6 bases and J by 6 bases, leaving 18 bases between them. The CDR3 DNA is TGTGCCAGTAGCCCTCGGGGGGGGGAGGGTCAGCCCCAGCATTTT. As protein: CASSPRGGEGQPQHF.

The chain links TRBV12-3 or TRBV12-4 to TRBJ1-2; no clear D gene. V dropped 4 bases and J dropped 7 bases, with 7 bases sitting between them. The CDR3 is 11 residues long. The CDR3 DNA follows: TGTGCCAGCAGTTCGTATCTTGGCTACACCTTC. Protein: CASSSYLGYTF.

The rearrangement joins TRBV19 to TRBJ1-1, with D uncertain. CDR1 is LNHDA, CDR2 SQIVND, per germline (reference sequence). Trimming left V 0 bases short and J 0 bases short, with 8 bases between. The CDR3 runs 15 residues. As DNA, the CDR3 is TGTGCCAGTAGTATAGAGGTCAGAATGAACACTGAAGCTTTCTTT. It translates to CASSIEVRMNTEAFF.

The J gene is TRBJ1-2, the V gene TRBV11-2; D uncertain. V lost 2 bases and J 6 bases, leaving 7 bases between the germline ends. Germline CDR1 is SGHAT and CDR2 is FQNNGV. The CDR3 is made up of 12 amino acids. The CDR3: CASSLYRDGYTF. The DNA for the CDR3 is TGTGCCAGCAGCTTATATAGAGATGGCTACACCTTC.

The gene calls are TRBV7-9 and TRBJ1-6; D possibly corresponds to TRBD1 (5 bases). V lost 1 base, J lost 11 bases, and 9 bases lay in between. The CDR3 sequence is 13 residues long. Germline CDR1 and CDR2: SEHNR and FQNEAQ (reference sequence). In DNA form, the CDR3 reads TGTGCCAGCAGCTTAGAGGAGGGGACACCCCTCCACTTT. It is translated as CASSLEEGTPLHF.

V and J are TRBV5-4 and TRBJ2-3; 13 nucleotides line up with TRBD2. Germline CDR1 is SGHNT and CDR2 is YYREEE (reference sequence). CDR3 length equals 17 residues. With V trimmed by 5 bases and J by 5 bases, 11 bases remained unmatched. The CDR3 DNA is TGTGCCAGCAGTTTAACGACTAGCGGGGGGCGAGGAGATACGCAGTATTTT. Translating gives CASSLTTSGGRGDTQYF.

The chain joins TRBV5-8 to TRBJ1-4; D is unclear. V lost 0 bases and J lost 6, with 18 bases in between. Per germline, CDR1 SGHTS and CDR2 YDEGEE. CDR3 size: 17 residues. CDR3 sequence (DNA): TGTGCCAGCAGCTTGGGTAGCGTACCCACCCCTGATGAAAAACTGTTTTTT. It yields the protein CASSLGSVPTPDEKLFF. The variable domain in full, completed from reference TRBV5-8 and TRBJ1-4, reads EAGVTQSPTHLIKTRGQQATLRCSPISGHTSVYWYQQALGLGLQFLLWYDEGEERNRGNFPPRFSGRQFPNYSSELNVNALELEDSALYLCASSLGSVPTPDEKLFFGSGTQLSVL.

This sequence joins TRBV5-1 and TRBJ1-1; D unresolved. This CDR3 region has 13 residues. Trimming removed 1 base from V and 3 bases from J, with 7 bases in between. Germline V CDR1 and CDR2: SGHRS, YFSETQ. In nucleotides, the CDR3 is TGCGCCAGCAGCTTGATGAGCGACACTGAAGCTTTCTTT. It yields the protein CASSLMSDTEAFF.

The genes are TRBV5-1 and TRBJ1-1, with a tentative D call TRBD1 (6 bases). V dropped 1 base and J dropped 7 bases, with 35 bases sitting between them. Germline V gives CDR1 SGHRS, CDR2 YFSETQ. The CDR3 runs to 21 residues. DNA for the CDR3: TGCGCCAGCAGCTTGCGATTCCCAGGATCACCCGAACAGGGTGACGGCCTTGAAGCTTTCTTT. This sequence encodes CASSLRFPGSPEQGDGLEAFF. Supplemented by reference TRBV5-1 and TRBJ1-1, the full variable domain reads KAGVTQTPRYLIKTRGQQVTLSCSPISGHRSVSWYQQTPGQGLQFLFEYFSETQRNKGNFPGRFSGRQFSNSRSEMNVSTLELGDSALYLCASSLRFPGSPEQGDGLEAFFGQGTRLTVV.

This clone appeared a few times. The gene calls are TRBV27 and TRBJ1-2; 8 bases line up with TRBD1. CDR1 is MNHEY, CDR2 SMNVEV, per germline (reference sequence). V was clipped by 4 bases and J by 8 bases; unmatched bases: 9. There are 14 residues in the CDR3. CDR3 protein: CASSSPGGAGGYTF. CDR3 DNA sequence: TGTGCCAGCAGTTCCCCAGGGGGCGCTGGGGGCTACACCTTC.

V and J are TRBV5-1 and TRBJ2-3; TRBD2 matches at 14 bases. This CDR3 is built from 15 residues. In germline, CDR1 is SGHRS, CDR2 YFSETQ. V lost 4 bases to trimming and J lost 7 bases; unmatched junction nucleotides: 5. CDR3 region: CASSVGLAGGNTQYF. As DNA, the CDR3 is TGCGCCAGCAGCGTTGGACTAGCGGGGGGAAATACGCAGTATTTT.

This clone came up once. V usage is TRBV18 and J usage is TRBJ1-5; D uncertain. The CDR3 length is 14 residues. Trimming pared 3 bases from V and 6 bases from J, leaving 12 bases between. Germline CDR1 is KGHSH and CDR2 is LQKENI. In DNA, the CDR3 is TGTGCCAGCTCACCTACAAGAGAGGGTCAGCCCCAGCATTTT. Translating it yields CASSPTREGQPQHF.

The genes are TRBV5-1 and TRBJ1-2; D remains unclear. CDR1 is SGHRS, CDR2 YFSETQ, per germline. The germline V and J ends were trimmed by 4 bases and 6 bases, with 16 bases remaining between them. The CDR3 loop spans 14 amino acids. CDR3 bases: TGCGCCAGCAGCCCCGGAGTGAGGAACGATGGCTACACCTTC. Translation: CASSPGVRNDGYTF.

This clone was counted a single time. The rearrangement joins TRBV5-1 to TRBJ2-7, with 11 bases that match TRBD2. This CDR3 comprises 17 residues. Trimming removed 4 bases from V and 4 bases from J; junction bases left unmatched: 13. The germline V gene has CDR1 SGHRS and CDR2 YFSETQ. The CDR3 DNA is TGCGCCAGCAGCCCCGGGACTAGCGGCCTGAGGAGTTACGAGCAGTACTTC. Protein product: CASSPGTSGLRSYEQYF.